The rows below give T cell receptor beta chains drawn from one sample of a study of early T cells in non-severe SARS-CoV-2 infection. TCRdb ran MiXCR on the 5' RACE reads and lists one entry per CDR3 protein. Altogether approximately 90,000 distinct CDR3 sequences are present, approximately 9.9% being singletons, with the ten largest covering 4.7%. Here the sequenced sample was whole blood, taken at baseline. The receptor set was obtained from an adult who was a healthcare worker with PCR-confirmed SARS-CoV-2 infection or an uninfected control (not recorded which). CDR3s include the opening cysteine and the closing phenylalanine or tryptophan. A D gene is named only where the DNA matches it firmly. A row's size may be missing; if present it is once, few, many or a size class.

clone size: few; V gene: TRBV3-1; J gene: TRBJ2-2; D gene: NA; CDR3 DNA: TGTGCCAGCAGCCCGCCCGGGTTTAACACCGGGGAGCTGTTTTTT; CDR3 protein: CASSPPGFNTGELFF
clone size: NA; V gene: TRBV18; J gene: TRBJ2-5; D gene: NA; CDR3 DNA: TGTGCCAGCTCACAGCAGGACACGAGAGAGGAGACCCAGTACTTC; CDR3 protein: CASSQQDTREETQYF
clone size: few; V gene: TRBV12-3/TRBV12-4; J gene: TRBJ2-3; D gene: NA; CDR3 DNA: TGTGCCAGCAGTTGGGAAGATACGCAGTATTTT; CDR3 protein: CASSWEDTQYF
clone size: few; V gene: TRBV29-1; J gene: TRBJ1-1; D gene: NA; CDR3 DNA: TGCAGCGTTGTCCCCCAGGCGAACACTGAAGCTTTCTTT; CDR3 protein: CSVVPQANTEAFF
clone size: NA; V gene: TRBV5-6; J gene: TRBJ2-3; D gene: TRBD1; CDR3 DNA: TGTGCCAGCATCGGACAGGGTCCCACAGATACGCAGTATTTT; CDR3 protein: CASIGQGPTDTQYF
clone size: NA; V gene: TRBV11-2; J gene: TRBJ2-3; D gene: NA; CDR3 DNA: TGTGCCAGCAGCCGTTGGGATCGCGACACAGATACGCAGTATTTT; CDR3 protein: CASSRWDRDTDTQYF
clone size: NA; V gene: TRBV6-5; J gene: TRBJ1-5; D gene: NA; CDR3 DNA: TGTGCCAGCAGTTACAGTGAGGACAATCAGCCCCAGCATTTT; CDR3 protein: CASSYSEDNQPQHF
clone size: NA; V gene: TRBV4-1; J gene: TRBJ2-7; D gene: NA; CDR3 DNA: TGCGCCAGCAGCCCCGCGGGACGGGCAAGGAGAGGCGAGCAGTACTTC; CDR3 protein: CASSPAGRARRGEQYF
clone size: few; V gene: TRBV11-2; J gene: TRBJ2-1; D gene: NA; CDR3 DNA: TGTGCCAGCAGTCTCACGCGCCTCGTGAATGAGCAGTTCTTC; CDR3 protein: CASSLTRLVNEQFF
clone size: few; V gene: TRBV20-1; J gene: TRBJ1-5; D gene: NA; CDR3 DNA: TGCAGTGCCGTACCACTCCGACAGCTTAGCAATCAGCCCCAGCATTTT; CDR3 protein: CSAVPLRQLSNQPQHF
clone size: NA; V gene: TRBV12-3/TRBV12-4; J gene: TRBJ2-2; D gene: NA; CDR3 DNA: TGTGCCAGCACCTTGATGGACAGAAACACCGGGGAGCTGTTTTTT; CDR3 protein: CASTLMDRNTGELFF
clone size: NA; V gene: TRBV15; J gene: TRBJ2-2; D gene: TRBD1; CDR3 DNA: TGTGCCTCGGGGGACAGGGCAAGAACCGGGGAGCTGTTTTTT; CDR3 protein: CASGDRARTGELFF
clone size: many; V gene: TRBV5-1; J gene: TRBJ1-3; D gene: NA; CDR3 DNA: TGCGCCAGCAGCTTGAACGACGAAAACACCATATATTTT; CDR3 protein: CASSLNDENTIYF
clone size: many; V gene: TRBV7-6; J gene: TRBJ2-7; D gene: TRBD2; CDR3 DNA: TGTGCCAGCAGCTTAGCTAGCGGGGGGGCCAGCGAGCAGTACTTC; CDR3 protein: CASSLASGGASEQYF
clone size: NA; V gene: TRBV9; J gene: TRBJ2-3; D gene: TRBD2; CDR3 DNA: TGTGCCAGCAGCGTAGAAAGCGGGGGATACACAGATACGCAGTATTTT; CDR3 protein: CASSVESGGYTDTQYF
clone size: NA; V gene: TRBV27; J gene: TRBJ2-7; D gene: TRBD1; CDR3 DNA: TGTGCCAGCTCCGACCGGGACAGGGCCACTCCCTACGAGCAGTACTTC; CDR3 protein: CASSDRDRATPYEQYF
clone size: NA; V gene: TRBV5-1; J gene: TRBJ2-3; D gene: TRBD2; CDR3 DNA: TGCGCCAGCAGCCCGGCCCCCGCGGGGGGGACAGATACGCAGTATTTT; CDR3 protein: CASSPAPAGGTDTQYF
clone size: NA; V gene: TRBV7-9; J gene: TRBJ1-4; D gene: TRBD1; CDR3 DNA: TGTGCCAGCAGCTTAGGAGTCGGACAGGGTAGAGAAAAACTGTTTTTT; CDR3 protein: CASSLGVGQGREKLFF
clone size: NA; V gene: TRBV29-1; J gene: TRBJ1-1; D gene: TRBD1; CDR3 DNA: TGCAGCGTGCGGACAGGGGGAGGGACTGAAGCTTTCTTT; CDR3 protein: CSVRTGGGTEAFF
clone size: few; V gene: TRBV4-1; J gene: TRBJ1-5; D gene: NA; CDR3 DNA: TGCGCCAGCAGCCCCCGCGGGGGCGAGCCCCAGCATTTT; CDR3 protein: CASSPRGGEPQHF
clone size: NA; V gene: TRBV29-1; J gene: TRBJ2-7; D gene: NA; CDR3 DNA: TGCAGCGTTACCCTTGAGGGACCGCCCAACGAGCAGTACTTC; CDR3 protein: CSVTLEGPPNEQYF
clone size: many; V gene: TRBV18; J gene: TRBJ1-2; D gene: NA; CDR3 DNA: TGTGCCAGCTCACTGGATACAGCTAACTATGGCTACACCTTC; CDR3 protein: CASSLDTANYGYTF
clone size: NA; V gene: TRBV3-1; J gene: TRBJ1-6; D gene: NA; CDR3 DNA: TGTGCCAGCAGCCAAGACAGGGGTCGTATTTCACCCCTCCACTTT; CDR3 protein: CASSQDRGRISPLHF
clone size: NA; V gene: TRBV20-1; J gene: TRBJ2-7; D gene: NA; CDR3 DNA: TGCAGTGCTAGAGATGCCGGCAGGGCAAGCTCCTACGAGCAGTACTTC; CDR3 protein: CSARDAGRASSYEQYF
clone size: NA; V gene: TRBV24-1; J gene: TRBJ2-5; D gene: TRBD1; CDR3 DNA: TGTGCCACCAGTGCCTTGACAGGGAGTCAGGAGACCCAGTACTTC; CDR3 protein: CATSALTGSQETQYF
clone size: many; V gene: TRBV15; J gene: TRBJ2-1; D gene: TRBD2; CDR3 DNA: TGTGCCACCAGCAGGCCGGGACTAGCGGACTACAATGAGCAGTTCTTC; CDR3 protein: CATSRPGLADYNEQFF
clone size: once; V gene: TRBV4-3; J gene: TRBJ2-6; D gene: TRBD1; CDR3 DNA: TGCGCCAGCAGCCCGAAGACAGGGTCTGGGGCCAACGTCCTGACTTTC; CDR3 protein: CASSPKTGSGANVLTF
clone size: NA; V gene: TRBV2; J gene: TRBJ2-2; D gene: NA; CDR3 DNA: TGTGCCAGCAGCCTTAACAGTTTCCCGAACACCGGGGAGCTGTTTTTT; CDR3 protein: CASSLNSFPNTGELFF
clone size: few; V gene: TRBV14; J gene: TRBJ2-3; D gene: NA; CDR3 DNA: TGTGCCAGCAGCACCTCCGAAGATACGCAGTATTTT; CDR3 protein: CASSTSEDTQYF
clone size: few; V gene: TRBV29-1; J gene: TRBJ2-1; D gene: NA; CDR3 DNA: TGCAGCGGGAGGCAGGGTGGCAATGAGCAGTTCTTC; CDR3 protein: CSGRQGGNEQFF
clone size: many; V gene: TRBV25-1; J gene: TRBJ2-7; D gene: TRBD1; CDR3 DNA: TGTGCCAGCATAAGGACAGGGACCGACGAGCAGTACTTC; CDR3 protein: CASIRTGTDEQYF
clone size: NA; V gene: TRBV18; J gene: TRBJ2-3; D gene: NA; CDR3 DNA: TGTGCCAGCTCACCAAAGGGTGAAGGAGATACGCAGTATTTT; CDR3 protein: CASSPKGEGDTQYF
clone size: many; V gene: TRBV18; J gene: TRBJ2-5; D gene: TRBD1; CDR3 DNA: TGTGCCAGCTCACCCGGGACAGGGGACGAGACCCAGTACTTC; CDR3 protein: CASSPGTGDETQYF
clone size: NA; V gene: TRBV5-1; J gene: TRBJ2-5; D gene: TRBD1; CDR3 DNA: TGCGCCAGCAGCCACCGACAGGGACGTTTGAGGGTTATTGAGGAGACCCAGTACTTC; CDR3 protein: CASSHRQGRLRVIEETQYF
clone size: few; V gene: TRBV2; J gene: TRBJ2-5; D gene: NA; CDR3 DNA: TGTGCCAGCAGTGATTGGGGCCGGGAGACCCAGTACTTC; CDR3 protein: CASSDWGRETQYF
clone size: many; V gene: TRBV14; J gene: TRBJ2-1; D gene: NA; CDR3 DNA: TGTGCCAGCGCGACCGGTCATGGCAATGAGCAGTTCTTC; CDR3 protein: CASATGHGNEQFF
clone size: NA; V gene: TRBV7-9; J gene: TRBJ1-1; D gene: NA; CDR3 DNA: TGTGCCAGCAGTTTATGGACGATGAACACTGAAGCTTTCTTT; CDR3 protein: CASSLWTMNTEAFF
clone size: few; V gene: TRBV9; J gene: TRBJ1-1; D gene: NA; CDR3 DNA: TGTGCTACCTCAATGGGACTGAACACTGAAGCTTTCTTT; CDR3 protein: CATSMGLNTEAFF
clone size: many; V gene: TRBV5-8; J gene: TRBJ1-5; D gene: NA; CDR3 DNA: TGTGCCAGCAGCTTGGAGGCAGGGTATCAGCCCCAGCATTTT; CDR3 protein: CASSLEAGYQPQHF
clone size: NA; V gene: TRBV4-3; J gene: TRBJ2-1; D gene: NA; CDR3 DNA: TGCGCCAGCAGCCAAGATTATAGGTATGAGCAGTTCTTC; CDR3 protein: CASSQDYRYEQFF
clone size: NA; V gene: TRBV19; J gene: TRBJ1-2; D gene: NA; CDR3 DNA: TGTGCCAGTACCCTCAACAGGGACTATGGCTACACCTTC; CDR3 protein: CASTLNRDYGYTF
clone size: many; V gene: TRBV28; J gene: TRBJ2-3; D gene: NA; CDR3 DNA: TGTGCCAGCAGTTTATCCACAGATACGCAGTATTTT; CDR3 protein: CASSLSTDTQYF
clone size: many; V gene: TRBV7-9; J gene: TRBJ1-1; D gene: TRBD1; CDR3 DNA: TGTGCCAGCAGCAGAGGGGACAGGGAAGCTTTCTTT; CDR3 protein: CASSRGDREAFF
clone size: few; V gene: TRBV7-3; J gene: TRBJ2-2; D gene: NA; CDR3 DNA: TGTGCCAGCAGCCTTTCTAGCGCCGGGGAGCTGTTTTTT; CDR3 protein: CASSLSSAGELFF
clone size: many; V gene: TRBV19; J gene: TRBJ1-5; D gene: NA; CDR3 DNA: TGTGCCAGTAGTATGAGATTCAATCAGCCCCAGCATTTT; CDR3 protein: CASSMRFNQPQHF
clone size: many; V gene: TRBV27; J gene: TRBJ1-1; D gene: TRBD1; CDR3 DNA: TGTGCCAGCCGTCCAGGGGGCAATAGGAACACTGAAGCTTTCTTT; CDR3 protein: CASRPGGNRNTEAFF
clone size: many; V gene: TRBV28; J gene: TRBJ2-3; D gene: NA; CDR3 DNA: TGTGCCAGCAGTTATCATAGGAGGAGGACAGATACGCAGTATTTT; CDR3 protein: CASSYHRRRTDTQYF
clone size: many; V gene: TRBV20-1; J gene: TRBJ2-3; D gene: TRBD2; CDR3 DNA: TGCAGTGCTAGAGAGCCTAGCGGGAGGGCGGATACGCAGTATTTT; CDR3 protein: CSAREPSGRADTQYF
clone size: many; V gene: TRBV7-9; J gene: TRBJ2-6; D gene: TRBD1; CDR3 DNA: TGTGCCAGCAGCCCGACAGGGTTTGAGGGCGCGACTTTC; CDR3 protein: CASSPTGFEGATF
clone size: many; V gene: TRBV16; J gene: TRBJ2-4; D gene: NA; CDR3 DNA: TGTGCCAGCAGCCAACGGCAGGGAGTCAAAAACATTCAGTACTTC; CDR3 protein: CASSQRQGVKNIQYF
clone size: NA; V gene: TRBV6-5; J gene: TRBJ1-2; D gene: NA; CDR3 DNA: TGTGCCAGCAGTTACTCGGCCCTCTATGGCTACACCTTC; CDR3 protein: CASSYSALYGYTF
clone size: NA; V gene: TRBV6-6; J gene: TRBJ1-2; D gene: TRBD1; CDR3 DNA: TGTGCCAGCAGTTGGGGGACAGCGTGGGAGGCTAACTATGGCTACACCTTC; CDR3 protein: CASSWGTAWEANYGYTF
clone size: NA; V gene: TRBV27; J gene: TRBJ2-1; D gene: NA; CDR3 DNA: TGTGCCAGCAGTTCCGTCGGACTTTCCACCACCCAGTTCTTC; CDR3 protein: CASSSVGLSTTQFF
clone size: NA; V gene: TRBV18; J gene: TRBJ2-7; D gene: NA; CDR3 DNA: TGTGCCAGCTCACGAGGGCAGCCATCCTACGAGCAGTACTTC; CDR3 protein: CASSRGQPSYEQYF
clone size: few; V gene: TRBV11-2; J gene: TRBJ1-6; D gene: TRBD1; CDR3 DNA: TGTGCCAGCAGCCGGGAGGGGACAGCAAATTCACCCCTCCACTTT; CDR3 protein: CASSREGTANSPLHF
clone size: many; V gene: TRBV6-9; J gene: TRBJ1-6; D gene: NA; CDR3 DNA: TGTGCCAGCAGTTACTCGAATTCGGAGGACAGCCTGGTTCCCCTCCACTTT; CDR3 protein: CASSYSNSEDSLVPLHF
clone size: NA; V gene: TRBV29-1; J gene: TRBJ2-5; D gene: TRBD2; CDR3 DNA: TGCAGCCAACGCCAGCGGGACGATGAGACCCAGTACTTC; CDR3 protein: CSQRQRDDETQYF
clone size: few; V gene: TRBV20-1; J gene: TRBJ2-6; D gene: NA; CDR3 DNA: TGCAGTGCTACCTGGGGGGAAAGCTCTGGGGCCAACGTCCTGACTTTC; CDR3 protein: CSATWGESSGANVLTF
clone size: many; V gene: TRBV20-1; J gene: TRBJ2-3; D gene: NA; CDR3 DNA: TGCAGTGCCCCGGGACCCCTCACAGATACGCAGTATTTT; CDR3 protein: CSAPGPLTDTQYF
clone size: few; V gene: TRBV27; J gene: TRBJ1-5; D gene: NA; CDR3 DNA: TGTGCCAGCAAACTGCTATGGGATAGCAATCAGCCCCAGCATTTT; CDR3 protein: CASKLLWDSNQPQHF